This TCR beta chain was found in a study of T cell repertoires and HLA-DP antigens. Study-level points and caveats: The CD4+ repertoire was not split into naive and memory.

On this clone itself: Its specificity is unknown.

This CDR3 has 12 residues. Trimming removed 7 bases from V and 3 bases from J, with 8 bases in between. The germline gives CDR1 SNHLY, CDR2 FYNNEI. Data came from immunoSEQ multiplex PCR; TCRdb stores just in-frame clones and leaves some out. The data contain about 120,000 clones, nearly 95% of them singletons. This receptor was identified in a woman between 18 and 30 years old in good health and CMV-seronegative. Sequenced sample: CD4+ T cells from PBMCs. The chain couples TRBV2 to TRBJ2-3, with D uncertain. The CDR3 DNA sequence: TGTGCCAGCAACCCACAGACAGATACGCAGTATTTT. Encoded protein: CASNPQTDTQYF.